The T cell receptor beta chain under discussion was sequenced for a study of shared clonotypes between healthy human individuals. The assay ran at deep level. Generated by immunoSEQ multiplex PCR, the TCRdb table keeps only in-frame clones and is missing some. The sample includes 2 million to 2.5 million clones, 93% of them seen just once. On this clone: Its target is not known. One end of the junction is discordant with germline, which a read error may explain.

Whole-study results and caveats: In general, naive subsets displayed greater estimated richness than memory subsets did.

The germline V gene has CDR1 MGHDK and CDR2 SYGVNS. The CDR3 has 15 residues. Sequencing input: naive CD4+ T cells from PBMCs. Subset noted: CD45RA+ positively selected. This TCR was recovered from a man in his late teens or twenties in good health. Some clones in this sample may be carry-over from other donors' samples. The rearrangement joins TRBV25-1 to TRBJ1-4, with a possible D match to TRBD1 (6 bases). CDR3 sequence reads: CASSESGASNEKLFF. The CDR3 DNA sequence: TGTGCCAGCAGCGAATCAGGGGCCTCAAATGAAAAACTGTTTTTT.